The rows below give T cell receptor beta chains drawn from one sample of a study of cytomegalovirus exposure and HLA in healthy donors. Profiled with immunoSEQ multiplex PCR; TCRdb holds only in-frame clones, not every one. The sample includes just over 200,000 clones, 75% to 90% of them seen just once. The source material was PBMCs. These receptors all come from a woman in her 40s in good health and CMV-seronegative. CDR3s include the opening cysteine and the closing phenylalanine or tryptophan. The order of the fields is clone size, V gene, D gene, J gene, CDR3 protein, CDR3 DNA. D genes are given only for firm matches. Clone size is shown for a subset of rows, as once, few, many or a class of expanded clone.

clone size: -; V gene: TRBV19; D gene: -; J gene: TRBJ2-7; CDR3 protein: CASSIFAGAAYEQYF; CDR3 DNA: TGTGCCAGTAGTATTTTCGCTGGGGCAGCCTACGAGCAGTACTTC
clone size: -; V gene: TRBV18; D gene: TRBD1; J gene: TRBJ1-2; CDR3 protein: CASSQRTGPYGYTF; CDR3 DNA: TGTGCCAGCTCACAGAGGACAGGCCCCTATGGCTACACCTTC
clone size: -; V gene: TRBV15; D gene: -; J gene: TRBJ2-5; CDR3 protein: CATSPRQGNPSKETQYF; CDR3 DNA: TGTGCCACCAGCCCTCGGCAGGGTAATCCCTCAAAAGAGACCCAGTACTTC
clone size: -; V gene: TRBV5-1; D gene: TRBD2; J gene: TRBJ2-3; CDR3 protein: CASSLGLADTDTQYF; CDR3 DNA: TGCGCCAGCAGCTTGGGTCTAGCGGACACAGATACGCAGTATTTT
clone size: -; V gene: TRBV15; D gene: TRBD1; J gene: TRBJ2-5; CDR3 protein: CATSRAYRDSRGKKETQYF; CDR3 DNA: TGTGCCACCAGCAGAGCGTATCGGGACAGCCGAGGCAAGAAAGAGACCCAGTACTTC
clone size: -; V gene: TRBV19; D gene: -; J gene: TRBJ2-4; CDR3 protein: CASSITSGKNIQYF; CDR3 DNA: TGTGCCAGTAGTATAACCAGCGGGAAAAACATTCAGTACTTC
clone size: -; V gene: TRBV15; D gene: -; J gene: TRBJ1-5; CDR3 protein: CATSNTGNQPQHF; CDR3 DNA: TGTGCCACCAGCAATACAGGGAACCAGCCCCAGCATTTT
clone size: -; V gene: TRBV28; D gene: -; J gene: TRBJ1-1; CDR3 protein: CASSMRGKTEAFF; CDR3 DNA: TGTGCCAGCAGTATGAGGGGGAAAACTGAAGCTTTCTTT
clone size: -; V gene: TRBV28; D gene: TRBD2; J gene: TRBJ2-1; CDR3 protein: CASSLVVPGLAFVF; CDR3 DNA: TGTGCCAGCAGTTTAGTGGTTCCGGGACTAGCGTTTGTCTTC
clone size: -; V gene: TRBV7-8; D gene: TRBD1; J gene: TRBJ1-1; CDR3 protein: CASRTGEVNTEAFF; CDR3 DNA: TGTGCCAGCAGGACAGGGGAAGTTAACACTGAAGCTTTCTTT
clone size: -; V gene: TRBV2; D gene: TRBD1; J gene: TRBJ1-3; CDR3 protein: CASSDRGLSGNTIYF; CDR3 DNA: TGTGCCAGCAGCGACAGGGGGCTATCTGGAAACACCATATATTTT
clone size: -; V gene: TRBV18; D gene: -; J gene: TRBJ1-4; CDR3 protein: CASSSGFGEKLFF; CDR3 DNA: TGTGCCAGCTCCTCGGGTTTCGGGGAAAAACTGTTTTTT
clone size: few; V gene: TRBV5-1; D gene: -; J gene: TRBJ2-3; CDR3 protein: CASSSLGLAVTDTQYF; CDR3 DNA: TGCGCCAGCAGCTCTCTAGGCCTGGCAGTCACAGATACGCAGTATTTT
clone size: -; V gene: TRBV5-4; D gene: -; J gene: TRBJ1-1; CDR3 protein: CASSSTLNTEAFF; CDR3 DNA: TGTGCCAGCAGCTCGACATTGAACACTGAAGCTTTCTTT
clone size: -; V gene: TRBV30; D gene: -; J gene: TRBJ1-5; CDR3 protein: CAWSVDRTNQPQHF; CDR3 DNA: TGTGCCTGGAGTGTAGACAGGACCAATCAGCCCCAGCATTTT
clone size: -; V gene: TRBV13; D gene: -; J gene: TRBJ2-5; CDR3 protein: CASSRVGTQYF; CDR3 DNA: TGTGCCAGCAGCCGGGTGGGGACCCAGTACTTC
clone size: -; V gene: TRBV5-4; D gene: TRBD1; J gene: TRBJ1-1; CDR3 protein: CASRDNPTGLNTEAFF; CDR3 DNA: TGTGCCAGCCGGGACAACCCGACAGGGCTGAACACTGAAGCTTTCTTT
clone size: -; V gene: TRBV7-9; D gene: -; J gene: TRBJ2-7; CDR3 protein: CASSPRTALYEQYF; CDR3 DNA: TGTGCCAGCAGCCCCCGGACTGCCCTCTACGAGCAGTACTTC
clone size: few; V gene: TRBV27; D gene: -; J gene: TRBJ2-1; CDR3 protein: CASSLEGNNEQFF; CDR3 DNA: TGTGCCAGCAGTTTAGAGGGCAACAATGAGCAGTTCTTC
clone size: few; V gene: TRBV9; D gene: TRBD2; J gene: TRBJ2-7; CDR3 protein: CASSVAGTSYEQYF; CDR3 DNA: TGTGCCAGCAGCGTAGCGGGGACTAGCTACGAGCAGTACTTC
clone size: -; V gene: TRBV5-1; D gene: -; J gene: TRBJ2-7; CDR3 protein: CASSLATVSPYEQYF; CDR3 DNA: TGCGCCAGCAGCTTGGCCACAGTCTCCCCCTACGAGCAGTACTTC
clone size: few; V gene: TRBV30; D gene: -; J gene: TRBJ1-1; CDR3 protein: CAWRSRTGTEAFF; CDR3 DNA: TGTGCCTGGAGGTCCCGTACGGGGACTGAAGCTTTCTTT
clone size: -; V gene: TRBV27; D gene: -; J gene: TRBJ1-3; CDR3 protein: CASSPYAGGMEGNTIYF; CDR3 DNA: TGTGCCAGCAGTCCCTACGCGGGGGGCATGGAAGGAAACACCATATATTTT
clone size: -; V gene: TRBV18; D gene: TRBD1; J gene: TRBJ1-5; CDR3 protein: CASSQTGTGNNQPQHF; CDR3 DNA: TGTGCCAGCTCACAGACCGGGACAGGGAACAATCAGCCCCAGCATTTT
clone size: -; V gene: TRBV19; D gene: -; J gene: TRBJ2-1; CDR3 protein: CASSPRGRVNEQFF; CDR3 DNA: TGTGCCAGTAGCCCCCGGGGTAGGGTCAATGAGCAGTTCTTC
clone size: -; V gene: TRBV7-3; D gene: -; J gene: TRBJ1-1; CDR3 protein: CASSSGSYTEAFF; CDR3 DNA: TGTGCCAGCAGCTCCGGGTCTTACACTGAAGCTTTCTTT
clone size: -; V gene: TRBV7-2; D gene: TRBD2; J gene: TRBJ2-2; CDR3 protein: CASSLASGLAGRTGELFF; CDR3 DNA: TGTGCCAGCAGCTTAGCGTCCGGACTAGCGGGCAGGACCGGGGAGCTGTTTTTT
clone size: once; V gene: TRBV5-6; D gene: TRBD2; J gene: TRBJ2-7; CDR3 protein: CASSWRLAGEQYF; CDR3 DNA: TGTGCCAGCAGCTGGAGACTAGCGGGAGAGCAGTACTTC
clone size: -; V gene: TRBV30; D gene: TRBD2; J gene: TRBJ2-1; CDR3 protein: CAWRGREGYNEQFF; CDR3 DNA: TGTGCCTGGAGAGGGAGGGAGGGCTACAATGAGCAGTTCTTC
clone size: -; V gene: TRBV7-9; D gene: -; J gene: TRBJ1-1; CDR3 protein: CASSPSRSEAFF; CDR3 DNA: TGTGCCAGCAGCCCCTCGCGCTCTGAAGCTTTCTTT
clone size: -; V gene: TRBV19; D gene: -; J gene: TRBJ1-5; CDR3 protein: CASSIDTVRGHRRGQPQHF; CDR3 DNA: TGTGCCAGTAGTATAGATACGGTCAGGGGTCATCGACGGGGTCAGCCCCAGCATTTT
clone size: -; V gene: TRBV30; D gene: -; J gene: TRBJ2-7; CDR3 protein: CAWSYLKYEQYF; CDR3 DNA: TGTGCCTGGAGTTACTTGAAATACGAGCAGTACTTC
clone size: -; V gene: TRBV6-4; D gene: -; J gene: TRBJ1-2; CDR3 protein: CASSEAVNGRGYTF; CDR3 DNA: TGTGCCAGCAGTGAGGCGGTGAACGGCCGGGGCTACACCTTC
clone size: -; V gene: TRBV30; D gene: -; J gene: TRBJ2-1; CDR3 protein: CALRVYNEQFF; CDR3 DNA: TGTGCCCTACGAGTTTACAATGAGCAGTTCTTC
clone size: -; V gene: TRBV12-5; D gene: -; J gene: TRBJ2-3; CDR3 protein: CASGLGTEGRTDTQYF; CDR3 DNA: TGTGCTAGTGGTCTTGGTACGGAGGGACGCACAGATACGCAGTATTTT
clone size: few; V gene: TRBV7-3; D gene: -; J gene: TRBJ2-1; CDR3 protein: CASSLNRYNEQFF; CDR3 DNA: TGTGCCAGCAGCTTAAACAGGTACAATGAGCAGTTCTTC
clone size: -; V gene: TRBV7-2; D gene: -; J gene: TRBJ2-7; CDR3 protein: CASSSDREGEQYF; CDR3 DNA: TGTGCCAGCAGCTCGGACAGGGAGGGCGAGCAGTACTTC
clone size: -; V gene: TRBV7-3; D gene: TRBD1; J gene: TRBJ2-1; CDR3 protein: CASSSGQGRYEQFF; CDR3 DNA: TGTGCCAGCAGTTCCGGACAGGGGAGGTATGAGCAGTTCTTC
clone size: -; V gene: TRBV9; D gene: TRBD1; J gene: TRBJ2-1; CDR3 protein: CASSTGQGNNEQFF; CDR3 DNA: TGTGCCAGCAGCACGGGACAGGGGAACAATGAGCAGTTCTTC
clone size: few; V gene: TRBV7-2; D gene: -; J gene: TRBJ1-5; CDR3 protein: CASSPPGHNADQPQHF; CDR3 DNA: TGTGCCAGCAGCCCTCCCGGCCACAACGCGGATCAGCCCCAGCATTTT
clone size: -; V gene: TRBV2; D gene: TRBD1; J gene: TRBJ1-6; CDR3 protein: CASSEVGQNNSPLHF; CDR3 DNA: TGTGCCAGCAGTGAAGTGGGACAGAACAATTCACCCCTCCACTTT
clone size: -; V gene: TRBV18; D gene: TRBD2; J gene: TRBJ2-7; CDR3 protein: CASSTGGKYYEQYF; CDR3 DNA: TGTGCCAGCTCAACGGGAGGGAAGTACTACGAGCAGTACTTC
clone size: -; V gene: TRBV2; D gene: -; J gene: TRBJ2-1; CDR3 protein: CASSRLRERNEQFF; CDR3 DNA: TGTGCCAGCAGCAGACTAAGGGAGCGCAATGAGCAGTTCTTC
clone size: few; V gene: TRBV10-1; D gene: -; J gene: TRBJ1-1; CDR3 protein: CASSEMRGTEAFF; CDR3 DNA: TGCGCCAGCAGTGAGATGAGGGGGACTGAAGCTTTCTTT
clone size: once; V gene: TRBV6-5; D gene: TRBD1; J gene: TRBJ1-2; CDR3 protein: CASSTPGQGLYGYTF; CDR3 DNA: TGTGCCAGCAGTACTCCGGGACAGGGGTTGTATGGCTACACCTTC
clone size: few; V gene: TRBV29-1; D gene: TRBD1; J gene: TRBJ1-5; CDR3 protein: CSVVCCRGNQPQHF; CDR3 DNA: TGCAGCGTTGTATGTTGCAGGGGGAACCAGCCCCAGCATTTT
clone size: -; V gene: TRBV19; D gene: TRBD1; J gene: TRBJ1-1; CDR3 protein: CATAEYGTVKRITEAFF; CDR3 DNA: TGTGCCACCGCGGAGTACGGGACAGTAAAGAGGATCACTGAAGCTTTCTTT
clone size: few; V gene: TRBV18; D gene: TRBD2; J gene: TRBJ2-7; CDR3 protein: CASSPGAGGSYEQYF; CDR3 DNA: TGTGCCAGCTCACCCGGTGCGGGGGGATCCTACGAGCAGTACTTC